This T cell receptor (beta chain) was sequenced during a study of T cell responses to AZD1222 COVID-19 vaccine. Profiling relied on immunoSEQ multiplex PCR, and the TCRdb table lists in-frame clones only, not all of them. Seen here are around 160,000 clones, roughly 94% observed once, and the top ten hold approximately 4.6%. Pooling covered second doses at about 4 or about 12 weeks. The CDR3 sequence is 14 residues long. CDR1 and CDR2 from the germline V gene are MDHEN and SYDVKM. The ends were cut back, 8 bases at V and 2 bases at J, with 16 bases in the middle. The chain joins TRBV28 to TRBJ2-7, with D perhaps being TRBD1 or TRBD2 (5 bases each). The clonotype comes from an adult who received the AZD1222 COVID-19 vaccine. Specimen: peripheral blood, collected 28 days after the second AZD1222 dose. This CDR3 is CASAPGTYPYEQYF. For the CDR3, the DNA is TGTGCCAGCGCTCCCGGGACGTATCCCTACGAGCAGTACTTC.